These 9 T cell receptor beta chains share one sample of origin, sequenced in a study of T cells in Graves' hyperthyroidism and ophthalmopathy (dated by TCRdb to between 2018 and 2020). Libraries were prepared through multiplex PCR. The run used an Illumina HiSeq 2000. Amplification of TCR beta CDR3 regions was carried out from RNA transcripts. For the first round of RT-PCR on the TCR CDR3, the HTBI primer set was used together with the Qiagen OneStep RT-PCR kit. TCRdb's own reprocessing of the public reads used fastp at Q25 and MiXCR and kept productive beta chains. Here each entry gathers all rows of one CDR3 protein and keeps the most common genes and DNA. In all, the sample holds 750,000 to 950,000 distinct CDR3 sequences, and 38% of those were seen once. The ten most abundant clones make up around 9.3% of the sample. What was sequenced was blood. All receptors come from a man younger than 35 with Graves' hyperthyroidism.

The sample holds one count of this clonotype. The V gene is TRBV29-1, the J gene TRBJ2-1, with 9 bases identical to TRBD1. CDR1 SQVTM and CDR2 ANQGSEA come from the germline V gene. The CDR3 is 12 amino acids. Losses at the gene ends were 5 bases for V and 8 bases for J; bases not matched to a gene: 4. The CDR3 DNA sequence: TGCAGCGTTACGGACAGGGGCGATGAGCAGTTCTTC. It codes for CSVTDRGDEQFF.

Comments on this clonotype: It may be a read error: a sequence one base away is much more abundant. This chain joins TRBV7-2 and TRBJ1-2, with TRBD1 as a possible D gene (5 bases). Germline lookup yields CDR1 SGHTA and CDR2 FQGNSA. Trimming cost V 5 bases and J 9 bases, with 22 bases left between them. The CDR3 is 15 residues long. The CDR3 bases are TGTGCCAGCAGCGCTATGGGACTCCGCTATGATAGCTACACCTTC. It codes for CASSAMGLRYDSYTF.

This rearrangement joins TRBV11-2 to TRBJ2-7; 9 nucleotides line up with TRBD1. CDR1 and CDR2 from the germline V gene are SGHAT and FQNNGV. The CDR3 covers 18 residues. V gave up 5 bases and J gave up 3 bases; unmatched junction bases: 17. The CDR3 loop reads CASSTQTGGKEVIYEQYF. The CDR3 DNA is TGTGCCAGCAGCACTCAGACAGGGGGAAAGGAGGTTATCTACGAGCAGTACTTC.

This rearrangement joins TRBV6-5 to TRBJ1-1; D is unclear. Per the germline V gene, CDR1 is MNHEY and CDR2 is SVGAGI. This CDR3 has 13 amino acids. The ends were cut back, 7 bases at V and 1 base at J, with 10 bases in the middle. CDR3 residues: CASIPDKNTEAFF. The DNA of the CDR3 is TGTGCCAGCATCCCCGACAAGAACACTGAAGCTTTCTTT.

This clonotype showed up many times. For the CDR3, the DNA is TGTGCCAGCCCAGTACCCCGGAATGGGGACTATGGCTACACCTTC. It is translated as CASPVPRNGDYGYTF. The chain combines TRBV2 with TRBJ1-2; D is undetermined. Germline CDR1 is SNHLY and CDR2 is FYNNEI. The germline V and J ends were trimmed by 8 bases and 3 bases, with 19 bases remaining between them. This CDR3 has 15 residues.

As concerns this clonotype: A single base separates this from a much larger clone, so it may be a read error. This chain connects TRBV7-2 to TRBJ1-1; D is possibly TRBD1 (6 bases). Germline assignment: CDR1 SGHTA and CDR2 FQGNSA. The CDR3 runs to 14 residues. Trimming stripped 2 bases from V and 6 bases from J, with 13 bases between. Written as DNA, the CDR3 is TGTGCCAGCAGCTTATTGAGGGGGGGGGCTGAAGCTTTCTTT. Translation gives CASSLLRGGAEAFF.

The chain has TRBV7-2 and TRBJ2-7; D perhaps matches TRBD2 (6 bases). The ends were cut back, 6 bases at V and 6 bases at J, with 15 bases in the middle. CDR1 and CDR2 from the germline V gene are SGHTA and FQGNSA. This CDR3 comprises 13 residues. The CDR3: CASRRGIGSEQYF. The CDR3, as DNA: TGTGCCAGCAGGCGCGGGATAGGCTCCGAGCAGTACTTC. Full variable domain (outside the CDR3, taken from reference TRBV7-2 and TRBJ2-7): GAGVSQSPSNKVTEKGKDVELRCDPISGHTALYWYRQSLGQGLEFLIYFQGNSAPDKSGLPSDRFSAERTGGSVSTLTIQRTQQEDSAVYLCASRRGIGSEQYFGPGTRLTVT.

With respect to this clonotype: This may arise from a read error, as a much more abundant clone is one base away. The V call is TRBV10-3, the J call TRBJ1-1; a weak D match, TRBD1 (5 bases). Trimming took 6 bases from V and 7 from J, leaving 15 bases between them. The CDR3 extends over 13 amino acids. Germline V gene lookup returns CDR1 ENHRY and CDR2 SYGVKD. Here the CDR3 DNA reads TGTGCCATCAGGGGGGGAGGGGCGCGTGAAGCTTTCTTT. It specifies CAIRGGGAREAFF.

This clonotype was seen repeatedly, ten times or more. The chain employs TRBV20-1 and TRBJ2-7, with D possibly being TRBD2 (5 bases). Per germline, CDR1 DFQATT and CDR2 SNEGSKA (reference sequence). The CDR3 extends over 14 amino acids. The V end lost 5 bases, the J end lost 2 bases, and 16 bases lay between the germline ends. CDR3 nucleotides: TGCAGTGCTTGGCTGCGACTACGCACCTACGAGCAGTACTTC. Translation gives CSAWLRLRTYEQYF.